This T cell receptor (beta chain) was found in a study of CXCR3-negative and CXCR3-positive naive CD8 T cells. General study findings and limits: Greater hydrophobicity was found in TRB CDR3s of CXCR3-positive naive cells than of CXCR3-negative naive cells. Naive cells that were CXCR3-negative or CXCR3-positive used TRBV-TRBJ genes alike, while memory cells diverged. Diversity in memory CD8+ cells fell much lower than the comparably high levels seen in both naive subsets.

UMI-labeled 5' RACE TRB cDNA libraries were prepared from the cells. TCRdb reanalyzed the 5' RACE reads and collapses them to one entry per CDR3 protein, without DNA. This repertoire includes roughly 100,000 distinct CDR3 sequences. Concerning this clonotype: No antigen is known for it.

Germline assignment: CDR1 LGHDT and CDR2 YNNKEL (reference sequence). This CDR3 is 15 amino acids long. Naive CD8+ T cells showed a CD45RO-CCR7+CD27+CD95- phenotype. This sequence originates from a human donor in good health. Some clones in this sample may be carry-over from other donors' samples. Sequenced sample: naive CXCR3+ CD8+ T cells from blood. The subset denotes: CD45RO-CCR7+CD27+CD95- naive CD8+ T cells expressing CXCR3 (TNR3+). The V and J genes are TRBV3-1 and TRBJ2-7. The CDR3 here is CASSQDEDSSGEQYF.